Detailed here is one T cell receptor beta chain. The data derive from a study of beta chain features in type 1 diabetes. Expressed TCRB transcripts were sequenced after all isolated RNA was converted to cDNA. Using immunoSEQ multiplex PCR, the repertoire was profiled, and TCRdb retains in-frame clones only, with some absent. The table records 150,000 to 190,000 clones, over 8.5% of them present only once. The CDR3 spans 14 residues. The trim removed 5 bases at V and 9 bases at J, leaving 10 bases unmatched. Germline V lookup: CDR1 SNHLY, CDR2 FYNNEI. The J gene is TRBJ1-1, the V gene TRBV2, with 9 bases lining up with TRBD1. This clonotype originated in a man aged 18 to 35 in good health. Material for sequencing was central memory CD4+ T cells from blood. The CDR3 is CASSIPGQGSQAFF. In nucleotides, the CDR3 is TGTGCCAGCAGTATACCGGGACAGGGATCTCAAGCTTTCTTT. Drawing the rest from reference TRBV2 and TRBJ1-1, the complete variable domain is EPEVTQTPSHQVTQMGQEVILRCVPISNHLYFYWYRQILGQKVEFLVSFYNNEISEKSEIFDDQFSVERPDGSNFTLKIRSTKLEDSAMYFCASSIPGQGSQAFFGQGTRLTVV.